This TCR beta chain was profiled in a study of blood T cell repertoires in COVID-19. Looking at the study overall: Sample material is recorded as cDNA or gDNA derived from T cells, B-cell-depleted T cells, or PBMCs.

Per the original data handling: Nucleated cell counts were estimated from reference gene primer amplification. Generated by immunoSEQ multiplex PCR, the TCRdb table keeps only in-frame clones and is missing some. Clonal size and the V and J genes are those of that table, whereas D and trimming came from the DNA. The table lists 110,000 to 150,000 clones, roughly 84% of them singletons, with under 9.5% in the top ten. This CDR3 region has 14 residues. Germline assignment: CDR1 SEHNR and CDR2 FQNEAQ (reference sequence). Trimming cost V 5 bases and J 1 base, with 12 bases left between them. This clone was counted a single time.

The chain links TRBV7-9 to TRBJ2-7, with a weak D call TRBD1 (5 bases). The source material was peripheral blood. This TCR derives from a human donor in a cohort sampled during active COVID-19. The CDR3 loop reads CASSPTRASYEQYF. As DNA, the CDR3 is TGTGCCAGCAGCCCGACCAGGGCGTCCTACGAGCAGTACTTC.